The 28 T cell receptor beta chains below all came from one sample that was sequenced in a study of T-cell reconstitution after alpha-beta-depleted transplantation in children. Unique molecular identifiers were used in preparing the TCRbeta library. MiXCR, applied by TCRdb to the PCR reads, yields one record per CDR3 protein. The sample records roughly 200,000 distinct CDR3 sequences, 11% being singletons. This material consisted of PBMCs, taken before TCRalphabeta/CD19-depleted stem cell transplant. The receptors shown here come from a child less than two years old with acute myeloid leukemia, due to receive a stem cell transplant.

In this sample, this clonotype turned up many times. This sequence joins TRBV12-3 or TRBV12-4 and TRBJ1-5, with D unclear. CDR3 length equals 15 residues. V was pared by 1 base and J by 0 bases, with 7 bases between. CDR3 coding DNA: TGTGCCAGCAGTTTAGAAGGTTATAGCAATCAGCCCCAGCATTTT. Translation: CASSLEGYSNQPQHF.

Many counts were recorded for this clonotype. The chain employs TRBV20-1 and TRBJ2-1; D is unresolved. This CDR3 has 14 residues. Trimming took off 6 bases at V and 0 bases at J, with 12 bases between the two ends. CDR1 and CDR2 from the germline V gene are DFQATT and SNEGSKA (reference sequence). For the CDR3, the DNA is TGCAGTGCAAGGCGGATCAGCTCCTACAATGAGCAGTTCTTC. Translation gives CSARRISSYNEQFF.

This clonotype has a count of ten or more. The chain has TRBV6-5 and TRBJ2-5; 10 bases map to TRBD2. Germline-derived CDR1 and CDR2 are MNHEY and SVGAGI. The V segment lost 4 bases and the J segment 2 bases; nucleotides outside the gene matches: 7. This CDR3 is built from 16 residues. CDR3 DNA sequence: TGTGCCAGCAGTTGGGCCGGGACTAGCGTTCAAGAGACCCAGTACTTC. The encoded protein is CASSWAGTSVQETQYF.

This clonotype was seen repeatedly, ten times or more. This sequence joins TRBV12-3 or TRBV12-4 and TRBJ2-7, with 9 nucleotides matching TRBD1. CDR3 length: 15 amino acids. With 2 bases clipped from V and 6 bases from J, the junction kept 8 bases outside the gene matches. The CDR3 DNA reads as TGTGCCAGCAGTTTAACGTTACAGGGGGCGGGCGAGCAGTACTTC. Protein sequence: CASSLTLQGAGEQYF.

The V gene is TRBV4-1, the J gene TRBJ2-7; no clear D. Germline CDR1 and CDR2: MGHRA and YSYEKL. V was clipped by 4 bases and J by 5 bases, with 18 bases between them. The CDR3 length is 15 residues. Written as DNA, the CDR3 is TGCGCCAGCAGCCCTCGCCAGGAAACAACACACGAGCAGTACTTC. Its protein is CASSPRQETTHEQYF.

This clonotype was seen repeatedly, ten times or more. The rearrangement joins TRBV5-1 to TRBJ2-1; possible D gene TRBD1, 6 bases. The CDR3 is made up of 16 amino acids. Germline-derived CDR1 and CDR2 are SGHRS and YFSETQ. V was shortened by 2 bases and J by 0 bases, with 12 bases between the two germline ends. The CDR3 DNA is TGCGCCAGCAGCTTCCCAGGGGCATCCTCCTACAATGAGCAGTTCTTC. Encoded protein: CASSFPGASSYNEQFF.

Ten or more counts support this clonotype. The chain recombines TRBV27 with TRBJ1-3; D is undetermined. V was pared by 6 bases and J by 0 bases, with 9 bases between. Germline V gene sequence: CDR1 MNHEY, CDR2 SMNVEV (reference sequence). The CDR3 is 14 amino acids. CDR3 DNA sequence: TGTGCCAGCAGCCTCCATTCCTCTGGAAACACCATATATTTT. It is translated as CASSLHSSGNTIYF.

This clonotype has at least ten counts. The gene calls are TRBV6-2 or TRBV6-3 and TRBJ2-2, with no clear D. Germline lookup yields CDR1 MNHEY and CDR2 SVGEGT. Trimming left V 11 bases short and J 0 bases short, with 25 bases between. This CDR3 is built from 18 residues. CDR3 region: CAHSLVWVPFANTGELFF. In nucleotides, the CDR3 is TGTGCCCACAGTTTGGTCTGGGTTCCGTTCGCGAACACCGGGGAGCTGTTTTTT.

This clonotype was counted a few times. This chain joins TRBV30 and TRBJ2-7; 13 bases agree with TRBD2. This CDR3 comprises 14 residues. J was trimmed by 6 bases and V by 4 bases; bases with no gene match: 6. CDR1 GTSNPN and CDR2 SVGIG come from the germline V gene (reference sequence). CDR3 sequence reads: CAWIGLAGVGEQYF. CDR3 bases: TGTGCCTGGATCGGACTAGCGGGAGTTGGCGAGCAGTACTTC.

The genes are TRBV7-2 and TRBJ2-1; 12 nucleotides align to TRBD2. The CDR3 consists of 15 residues. Trimming cost V 5 bases and J 7 bases; bases outside gene matches: 6. CDR1 SGHTA and CDR2 FQGNSA come from the germline V gene. CDR3 nucleotides: TGTGCCAGCAGCGAGACTAGCGGGAGTTTTAATGAGCAGTTCTTC. Translation gives CASSETSGSFNEQFF.

The table lists this clonotype with many counts. The V and J genes are TRBV12-3 or TRBV12-4 and TRBJ2-1, with TRBD2 matching 9 bases. Trimming cost V 3 bases and J 8 bases; bases outside gene matches: 8. This CDR3 is built from 15 residues. CDR3 loop: CASSFRAGGLDEQFF. The CDR3 DNA reads TGTGCCAGCAGTTTTCGAGCGGGGGGTTTGGATGAGCAGTTCTTC.

As for this clonotype: Germline and junction disagree at one end, which may indicate a read error. The rearrangement joins TRBV5-5 to TRBJ1-3; the D gene is possibly TRBD1 (5 bases). Germline assignment: CDR1 SGHKS and CDR2 YYEKEE (reference sequence). The CDR3 has 16 residues. For the CDR3, the DNA is TGTGCCAGCAGCTTAGGACATGCCCACTCTGGAAACACCGTATATTTT. The encoded protein is CASSLGHAHSGNTVYF.

Points on this clonotype: This may arise from a read error, as a much more abundant clone is one base away. The rearrangement uses TRBV12-3 or TRBV12-4 and TRBJ2-7, with 7 bases identical to TRBD1. The CDR3 length is 14 residues. J lost 3 bases, V lost 10 bases, and 12 bases had no gene match. DNA for the CDR3: TGTGCCAACAGCACTTCCAGGGACAGCTACGAGCAGTACTTC. Protein sequence: CANSTSRDSYEQYF.

This chain uses TRBV30 with TRBJ1-2; TRBD1 matches at 7 bases. The length of the CDR3 is 12 residues. With 1 base clipped from V and 7 bases from J, the junction kept 3 bases outside the gene matches. Germline values: CDR1 GTSNPN, CDR2 SVGIG (reference sequence). The CDR3: CAWSAGTVGYTF. CDR3 DNA: TGTGCCTGGAGTGCTGGGACAGTTGGCTACACCTTC.

In the case of this clonotype: A much larger clone lies a single base off, so this may be a read error. The CDR3 loop is CASSVAEGSADTQYF. In nucleotides, the CDR3 is TGTGCCAGCAGCGTAGCGGAAGGGAGCGCAGATACGCAGTATTTT. The rearrangement links TRBV9 to TRBJ2-3; a weak D match, TRBD2 (5 bases). Trimming took off 0 bases at V and 4 bases at J, with 12 bases between the two ends. Germline CDR1 SGDLS, CDR2 YYNGEE. This CDR3 is 15 amino acids long.

Many counts were recorded for this clonotype. The genes are TRBV30 and TRBJ1-5; tentatively, D is TRBD1 (6 bases). The CDR3 covers 14 residues. CDR1 is GTSNPN, CDR2 SVGIG, per germline (reference sequence). V shed 2 bases and J shed 3 bases, with 11 bases lying between them. The CDR3 reads CAWSRQAANQPQHF. CDR3 coding DNA: TGTGCCTGGAGTAGACAGGCCGCCAATCAGCCCCAGCATTTT.

This clonotype was detected ten times or more. This rearrangement joins TRBV29-1 to TRBJ2-2; D not certain. The V end lost 6 bases, the J end lost 4 bases, and 9 bases lay between the germline ends. Germline assignment: CDR1 SQVTM and CDR2 ANQGSEA. The CDR3 consists of 12 residues. CDR3 sequence: CSVYRGTGELFF. The CDR3 DNA reads TGCAGCGTATATCGCGGCACCGGGGAGCTGTTTTTT.

This clonotype has at least ten counts. The gene calls are TRBV20-1 and TRBJ2-1; weak D call: TRBD2 (5 bases). This CDR3 contains 14 residues. Germline V gene sequence: CDR1 DFQATT, CDR2 SNEGSKA (reference sequence). V was shortened by 6 bases and J by 4 bases, with 16 bases between the two germline ends. Written as DNA, the CDR3 is TGCAGTGCAACCCAAGGTCCGGGGTACAATGAGCAGTTCTTC. It specifies CSATQGPGYNEQFF.

The V call is TRBV18, the J call TRBJ2-2, with D uncertain. This CDR3 spans 16 amino acids. Per the germline V gene, CDR1 is KGHSH and CDR2 is LQKENI. Trimming stripped 3 bases from V and 1 base from J, with 12 bases between. The CDR3, as DNA: TGTGCCAGCTCACCTCTGGATCCAGGGAACACCGGGGAGCTGTTTTTT. Residues: CASSPLDPGNTGELFF.

This clonotype was observed many times. The gene calls are TRBV29-1 and TRBJ2-1; 9 bases are shared with TRBD1. The V segment lost 8 bases and the J segment 5 bases; nucleotides outside the gene matches: 13. The CDR3 contains 15 residues. CDR1 and CDR2 (germline): SQVTM, ANQGSEA. CDR3 nucleotide sequence: TGCAGCCCCGGGGGGTCCGGGACAGGGAACAATGAGCAGTTCTTC. Its translation is CSPGGSGTGNNEQFF.

This clonotype was counted at least ten times. This rearrangement joins TRBV20-1 to TRBJ2-3; a possible D gene is TRBD2 (5 bases). This CDR3 is built from 13 residues. The V end was cut by 4 bases, the J end by 3 bases, with 11 bases between. From germline, CDR1 is DFQATT and CDR2 SNEGSKA (reference sequence). CDR3 protein: CSAKDWVTDTQYF. CDR3 nucleotides: TGCAGTGCTAAGGACTGGGTGACAGATACGCAGTATTTT.

In regard to this clonotype: One end of the junction does not line up with germline, which may come from a read error. The rearrangement joins TRBV7-2 to TRBJ1-6, with D perhaps TRBD1 (6 bases). Per germline, CDR1 SGHTA and CDR2 FQGNSA. This CDR3 comprises 16 residues. CDR3: CACSALPGQLNSPLHF. In nucleotides, the CDR3 is TGTGCCTGCAGCGCTCTCCCGGGACAATTAAATTCACCCCTCCACTTT.

This clonotype was seen at least ten times. The gene calls are TRBV12-3 or TRBV12-4 and TRBJ2-1; 7 bases fit TRBD2. V gave up 5 bases and J gave up 7 bases; unmatched junction bases: 14. The CDR3 is 16 amino acids. This chain's CDR3 is CASSPGGPERRNEQFF. The CDR3 region has the DNA TGTGCCAGCAGTCCGGGGGGACCCGAGAGGCGGAATGAGCAGTTCTTC.

This clonotype occurred many times. V and J are TRBV29-1 and TRBJ2-7; 8 bases align to TRBD2. The CDR3 is 12 amino acids. With 5 bases clipped from V and 3 bases from J, the junction kept 3 bases outside the gene matches. Germline values: CDR1 SQVTM, CDR2 ANQGSEA. CDR3 nucleotide sequence: TGCAGCGTTATTAGCGGGAACTACGAGCAGTACTTC. It codes for CSVISGNYEQYF.

This clonotype was seen ten or more times. V usage is TRBV5-1 and J usage is TRBJ2-7; tentative D call: TRBD2 (5 bases). Trimming took 3 bases from V and 1 from J, leaving 14 bases between them. The CDR3 consists of 15 residues. Germline V gives CDR1 SGHRS, CDR2 YFSETQ. CDR3 sequence reads: CASSWTGRTSYEQYF. CDR3 nucleotide sequence: TGCGCCAGCAGCTGGACCGGGCGGACTTCCTACGAGCAGTACTTC.

Many counts were recorded for this clonotype. V usage is TRBV4-1 and J usage is TRBJ1-1; TRBD1 aligns across 9 bases. V lost 4 bases and J lost 4; bases outside the gene matches: 4. The CDR3 sequence is 14 residues long. The V gene's germline CDR1 is MGHRA and CDR2 YSYEKL. CDR3 bases: TGCGCCAGCAGCCGACAACAGGGGGCCACTGAAGCTTTCTTT. Amino acid sequence: CASSRQQGATEAFF.

This clonotype was found a few times. The chain recombines TRBV3-1 with TRBJ2-7, with D perhaps matching TRBD1 (5 bases). The CDR3 sequence is 17 residues long. CDR1 and CDR2 from the germline V gene are LGHDT and YNNKEL (reference sequence). The ends were cut back, 3 bases at V and 2 bases at J, with 20 bases in the middle. The CDR3 is CASSQTRNRNYTYEQYF. DNA for the CDR3: TGTGCCAGCAGCCAGACGCGAAACAGGAACTATACCTACGAGCAGTACTTC.

This clonotype showed up many times. The CDR3 nucleotides read TGTGCCAGCAGCTGGGATCCGGGCGCCAGCTACGAGCAGTACTTC. It is translated as CASSWDPGASYEQYF. The chain is built from TRBV7-2 and TRBJ2-7; D is ambiguous. The CDR3 runs 15 residues. Per germline, CDR1 SGHTA and CDR2 FQGNSA. V dropped 4 bases and J dropped 3 bases, with 16 bases sitting between them.